Listed here are 11 T cell receptor beta chains from one sample, sequenced in a study. TCRdb re-derived calls from the 5' RACE reads in MiXCR, one entry per CDR3 protein. The table has thousands of distinct CDR3 sequences, about three quarters seen once; the top ten hold roughly 3.9%. Sequenced sample: memory CD4+ T cells sorted from a lymph node. The subset here: memory CD4+ T cells, CD4+CD45RO+CD25-. The origin of the receptors is a female donor with breast cancer.

This chain uses TRBV5-1 with TRBJ1-1, with unresolved D. The length of the CDR3 is 16 residues. The ends were cut back, 4 bases at V and 0 bases at J, with 16 bases in the middle. CDR1 is SGHRS, CDR2 YFSETQ, per germline. The CDR3 reads CASSPGPNDMNTEAFF. CDR3 DNA: TGCGCCAGCAGCCCCGGGCCAAACGACATGAACACTGAAGCTTTCTTT.

The CDR3 DNA reads as TGCGCCAGCAGTGACACAGATACGCAGTATTTT. Its translation is CASSDTDTQYF. The chain recombines TRBV10-1 with TRBJ2-3, with no clear D. The CDR3 is 11 residues long. The V and J ends lost 3 bases and 2 bases respectively, with 0 bases between them. Germline V lookup: CDR1 WNHNN, CDR2 SYGVQD (reference sequence).

CDR3 sequence (DNA): TGTGCCAGCTCACCAGGAACAGGAGAGACTGTCTCTGGCTACACCTTC. Translated: CASSPGTGETVSGYTF. J is TRBJ1-2 and V is TRBV18, with a weak D call TRBD1 (5 bases). Germline CDR1 reads KGHSH; CDR2 reads LQKENI. CDR3 length: 16 amino acids. V lost 2 bases and J lost 7, with 20 bases in between.

The chain carries TRBV6-6 and TRBJ2-3; D may be TRBD1 (6 bases). CDR1 is MNHNY, CDR2 SVGAGI, per germline (reference sequence). The CDR3 consists of 14 residues. Trimming removed 5 bases at V and 2 bases at J, with 11 bases between. The CDR3 protein is CASSEQGLTDTQYF. CDR3 DNA: TGTGCCAGCAGTGAACAGGGTCTCACAGATACGCAGTATTTT.

This chain links TRBV29-1 with TRBJ1-1; 8 bases map to TRBD1. With 8 bases clipped from V and 0 bases from J, the junction kept 8 bases outside the gene matches. Germline CDR1 SQVTM, CDR2 ANQGSEA. There are 14 residues in the CDR3. The CDR3 loop reads CSLNRGMVNTEAFF. CDR3 DNA: TGCAGCCTTAACAGGGGGATGGTGAACACTGAAGCTTTCTTT.

This clonotype showed up just a few times. The rearrangement uses TRBV9 and TRBJ1-5, with a possible D match to TRBD1 (5 bases). The CDR3 runs 13 residues. CDR1 and CDR2 from the germline V gene are SGDLS and YYNGEE. V lost 1 base and J 6 bases, leaving 8 bases between the germline ends. CDR3 amino acids: CASSVQGGQPQHF. The CDR3 coding sequence is TGTGCCAGCAGCGTACAGGGCGGTCAGCCCCAGCATTTT.

The chain is built from TRBV2 and TRBJ2-3; weak D call: TRBD1 (6 bases). The CDR3 is made up of 15 amino acids. Trimming removed 5 bases at V and 2 bases at J, with 14 bases between. In germline, CDR1 is SNHLY, CDR2 FYNNEI. CDR3 loop: CASSLQGTFTDTQYF. CDR3 coding DNA: TGTGCCAGCAGTCTACAGGGTACTTTCACAGATACGCAGTATTTT.

In DNA, the CDR3 is TGCGCCAGCAGCTTCATTCCCGGACTAGCGTCGGGCGAGCAGTACTTC. Translating gives CASSFIPGLASGEQYF. The chain employs TRBV5-1 and TRBJ2-7; 9 nucleotides line up with TRBD2. The CDR3 has 16 residues. Trimming cost V 2 bases and J 6 bases; bases outside gene matches: 12. In germline, CDR1 is SGHRS, CDR2 YFSETQ.

The chain couples TRBV7-6 to TRBJ2-1; TRBD1 aligns across 7 bases. J gave up 12 bases and V 1 base, and 3 bases lay outside the gene matches. Germline CDR1 SGHVS, CDR2 FNYEAQ. The CDR3 is made up of 12 amino acids. In DNA, the CDR3 is TGTGCCAGCAGCTTAGGGGACAGCGCGCAGTTCTTC. It translates to CASSLGDSAQFF. The full variable domain, its missing parts supplied by reference TRBV7-6 and TRBJ2-1, is GAGVSQSPRYKVTKRGQDVALRCDPISGHVSLYWYRQALGQGPEFLTYFNYEAQQDKSGLPNDRFSAERPEGSISTLTIQRTEQRDSAMYRCASSLGDSAQFFGPGTRLTVL.

This clonotype occurred a few times. The genes are TRBV7-3 and TRBJ2-3, with 10 bases lining up with TRBD2. Germline CDR1 SGHTA, CDR2 FQGTGA. Germline trimming cut 4 bases from V and 6 bases from J; bases unmatched to any gene: 7. The length of the CDR3 is 15 residues. This CDR3 is CASSSSSGSLDTQYF. For the CDR3, the DNA is TGTGCCAGCAGCTCCTCTAGCGGGAGCTTGGATACGCAGTATTTT.

The CDR3 region has the DNA TGTGCCAGCAGTTTTGGCAATTCACCCCTCCACTTT. Its translation: CASSFGNSPLHF. V is TRBV12-3 or TRBV12-4 and J is TRBJ1-6; D call uncertain. The CDR3 has 12 amino acids. V lost 3 bases and J lost 7, with 4 bases in between.